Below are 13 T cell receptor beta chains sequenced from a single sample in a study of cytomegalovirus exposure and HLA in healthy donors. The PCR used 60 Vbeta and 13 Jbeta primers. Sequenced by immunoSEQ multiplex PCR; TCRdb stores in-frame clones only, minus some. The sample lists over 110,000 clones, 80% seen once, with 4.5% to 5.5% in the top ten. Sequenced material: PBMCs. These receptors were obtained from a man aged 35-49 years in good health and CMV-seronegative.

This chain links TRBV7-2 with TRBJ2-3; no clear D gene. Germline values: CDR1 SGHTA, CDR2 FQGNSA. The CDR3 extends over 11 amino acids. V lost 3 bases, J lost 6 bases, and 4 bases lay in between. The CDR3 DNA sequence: TGTGCCAGCAGCTTGCAGGATACGCAGTATTTT. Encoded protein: CASSLQDTQYF.

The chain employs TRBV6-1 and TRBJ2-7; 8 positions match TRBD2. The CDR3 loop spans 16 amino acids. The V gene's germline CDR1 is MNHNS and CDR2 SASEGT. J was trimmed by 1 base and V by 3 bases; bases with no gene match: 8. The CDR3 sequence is CASSDPGGAASYEQYF. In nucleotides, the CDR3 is TGTGCCAGCAGTGACCCCGGGGGGGCAGCATCCTACGAGCAGTACTTC.

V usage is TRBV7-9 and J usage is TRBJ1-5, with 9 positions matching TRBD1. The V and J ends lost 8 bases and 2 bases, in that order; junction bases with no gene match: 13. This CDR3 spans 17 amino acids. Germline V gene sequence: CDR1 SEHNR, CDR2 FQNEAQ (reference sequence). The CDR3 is CASSRWTGVMGNQPQHF. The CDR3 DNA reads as TGTGCCAGCTCCCGGTGGACAGGGGTGATGGGCAATCAGCCCCAGCATTTT.

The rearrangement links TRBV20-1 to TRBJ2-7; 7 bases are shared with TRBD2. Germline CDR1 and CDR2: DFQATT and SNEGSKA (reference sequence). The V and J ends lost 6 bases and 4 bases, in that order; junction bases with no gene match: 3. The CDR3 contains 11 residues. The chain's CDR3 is CSAGGVYEQYF. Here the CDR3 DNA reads TGCAGTGCGGGGGGGGTATACGAGCAGTACTTC.

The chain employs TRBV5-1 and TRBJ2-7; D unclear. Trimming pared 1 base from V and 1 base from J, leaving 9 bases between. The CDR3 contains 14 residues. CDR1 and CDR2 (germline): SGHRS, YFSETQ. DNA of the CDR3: TGCGCCAGCAGCTTGAGTGCCAGTTCCTACGAGCAGTACTTC. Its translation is CASSLSASSYEQYF.

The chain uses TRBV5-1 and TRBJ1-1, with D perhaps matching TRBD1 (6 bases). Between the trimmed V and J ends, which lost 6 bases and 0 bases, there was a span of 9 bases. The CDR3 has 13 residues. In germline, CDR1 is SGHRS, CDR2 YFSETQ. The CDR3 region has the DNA TGCGCCAGCAACAGGGCCATGAACACTGAAGCTTTCTTT. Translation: CASNRAMNTEAFF.

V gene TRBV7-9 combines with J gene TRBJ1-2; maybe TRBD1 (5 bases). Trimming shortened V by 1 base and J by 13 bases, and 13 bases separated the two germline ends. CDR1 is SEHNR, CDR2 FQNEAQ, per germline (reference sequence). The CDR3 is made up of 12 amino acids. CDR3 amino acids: CASSLGSGASTF. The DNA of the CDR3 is TGTGCCAGCAGCTTAGGTAGCGGGGCAAGCACCTTC.

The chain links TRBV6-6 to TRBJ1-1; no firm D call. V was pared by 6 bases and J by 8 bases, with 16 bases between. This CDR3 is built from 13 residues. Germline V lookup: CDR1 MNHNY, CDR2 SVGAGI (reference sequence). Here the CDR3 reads CASSLQLTDEAFF. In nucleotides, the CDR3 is TGTGCCAGCAGCCTCCAGTTGACTGACGAAGCTTTCTTT.

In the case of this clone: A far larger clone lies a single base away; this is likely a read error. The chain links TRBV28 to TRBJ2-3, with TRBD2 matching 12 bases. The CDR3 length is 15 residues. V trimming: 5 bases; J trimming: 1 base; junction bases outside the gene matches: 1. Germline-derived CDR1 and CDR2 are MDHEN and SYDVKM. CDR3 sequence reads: CASSRLAGGTDTQYF. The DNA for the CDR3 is TGTGCCAGCAGTAGACTAGCGGGGGGCACAGATACGCAGTATTTT.

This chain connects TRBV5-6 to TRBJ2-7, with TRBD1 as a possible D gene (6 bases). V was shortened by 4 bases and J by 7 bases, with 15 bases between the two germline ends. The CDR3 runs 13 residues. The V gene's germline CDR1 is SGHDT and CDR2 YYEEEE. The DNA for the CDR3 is TGTGCCAGCAGCGCGGACAGTCGTCGGGAGCAGTACTTC. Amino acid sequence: CASSADSRREQYF. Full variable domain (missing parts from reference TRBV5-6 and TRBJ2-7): DAGVTQSPTHLIKTRGQQVTLRCSPKSGHDTVSWYQQALGQGPQFIFQYYEEEERQRGNFPDRFSGHQFPNYSSELNVNALLLGDSALYLCASSADSRREQYFGPGTRLTVT.

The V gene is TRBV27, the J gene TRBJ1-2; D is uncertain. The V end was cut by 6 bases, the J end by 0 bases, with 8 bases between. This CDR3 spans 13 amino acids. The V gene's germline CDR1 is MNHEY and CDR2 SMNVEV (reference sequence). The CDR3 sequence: CASRLAANYGYTF. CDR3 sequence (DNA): TGTGCCAGCAGGTTGGCAGCTAACTATGGCTACACCTTC.

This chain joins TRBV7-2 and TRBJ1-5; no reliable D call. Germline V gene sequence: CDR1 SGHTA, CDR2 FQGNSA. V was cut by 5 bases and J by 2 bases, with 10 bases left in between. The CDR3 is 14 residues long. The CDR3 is CASSPPGGNQPQHF. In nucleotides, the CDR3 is TGTGCCAGCAGCCCCCCCGGAGGCAATCAGCCCCAGCATTTT.

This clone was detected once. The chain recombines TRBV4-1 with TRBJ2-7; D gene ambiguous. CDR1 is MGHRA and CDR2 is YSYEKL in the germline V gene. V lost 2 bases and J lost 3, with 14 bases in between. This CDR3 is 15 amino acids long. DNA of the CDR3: TGCGCCAGCAGCCAAAGCCAGGCCCCATTCTACGAGCAGTACTTC. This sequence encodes CASSQSQAPFYEQYF.